This T cell receptor (beta chain) was retrieved from a study of blood T cell repertoires in COVID-19. Original handling: Using reference gene primer amplification, nucleated cell counts were estimated. Profiled with immunoSEQ multiplex PCR; TCRdb holds only in-frame clones, not every one. V and J calls and clone size are given by that table; D and trimming were obtained from the DNA. The repertoire holds about 190,000 clones, roughly 80% seen once, with approximately 13% in the top ten. Per the germline V gene, CDR1 is DFQATT and CDR2 is SNEGSKA (reference sequence). The CDR3 is 11 residues long. Trimming pared 6 bases from V and 11 bases from J, leaving 14 bases between.

V and J are TRBV20-1 and TRBJ2-1, with D perhaps TRBD1 (6 bases). Sequencing was carried out using peripheral blood. This receptor was taken from a man over 45 who had recovered from COVID-19. In DNA form, the CDR3 reads TGCAGTGCGAGGACAGTCGGGAAGCAGTTCTTC. Protein: CSARTVGKQFF.